Presented here are 7 T cell receptor beta chains from one specimen sequenced in a study of T cell responses to AZD1222 COVID-19 vaccine. Assay: immunoSEQ multiplex PCR; the TCRdb copy retains only in-frame clones and omits some. The sample shows some 170,000 clones, 90% of them seen only once. The source material was peripheral blood, sampled 28 days after the second dose of the MenACWY control vaccine. Source of these receptors: an adult who received the MenACWY meningococcal vaccine as a control.

The chain couples TRBV18 to TRBJ2-1, with 8 bases matching TRBD2. In germline, CDR1 is KGHSH, CDR2 LQKENI. The CDR3 is 15 residues long. After removal of 7 bases from V and 0 bases from J, the junction contained 5 bases not matched to a gene. CDR3 amino acids: CASLERGSSYNEQFF. DNA for the CDR3: TGTGCCAGCTTAGAGCGGGGGAGCTCCTACAATGAGCAGTTCTTC.

The rearrangement links TRBV6-5 to TRBJ1-2; D unclear. Trimming cost V 4 bases and J 8 bases, with 8 bases left between them. Germline V gene sequence: CDR1 MNHEY, CDR2 SVGAGI. The CDR3 contains 11 residues. CDR3 nucleotide sequence: TGTGCCAGCAGTTCTCTAGGCGGCTACACCTTC. Encoded protein: CASSSLGGYTF.

V usage is TRBV7-2 and J usage is TRBJ1-1, with 11 bases aligning to TRBD1. The ends lost 0 bases at V and 2 bases at J; junction bases unmatched: 5. This CDR3 comprises 17 residues. Germline V gives CDR1 SGHTA, CDR2 FQGNSA. CDR3 sequence reads: CASSLAWTGGINTEAFF. Written as DNA, the CDR3 is TGTGCCAGCAGCTTAGCCTGGACAGGGGGCATTAACACTGAAGCTTTCTTT.

Comments on this clone: This CDR3 is also generated by other DNA sequences in the sample. This chain joins TRBV19 and TRBJ1-2; possible D gene TRBD1, 6 bases. The CDR3 has 13 amino acids. Germline loops: CDR1 LNHDA, CDR2 SQIVND (reference sequence). V was pared by 6 bases and J by 6 bases, with 14 bases between. In nucleotides, the CDR3 is TGTGCCAGTAGGATCACAGGGAGCGATGGCTACACCTTC. It specifies CASRITGSDGYTF. The full variable domain, in which reference TRBV19 and TRBJ1-2 provide the parts outside the CDR3, is DGGITQSPKYLFRKEGQNVTLSCEQNLNHDAMYWYRQDPGQGLRLIYYSQIVNDFQKGDIAEGYSVSREKKESFPLTVTSAQKNPTAFYLCASRITGSDGYTFGSGTRLTVV.

This clone showed up just a few times. V is TRBV29-1 and J is TRBJ1-5; D is possibly TRBD1 (5 bases). Germline assignment: CDR1 SQVTM and CDR2 ANQGSEA. The CDR3 has 16 amino acids. With 0 bases removed from V and 7 bases from J, the gap between germline ends came to 19 bases. CDR3 protein: CSVEDPRGVIGQPQHF. The CDR3 nucleotides are TGCAGCGTTGAAGATCCCCGGGGGGTAATTGGACAGCCCCAGCATTTT. The full variable domain, its missing parts supplied by reference TRBV29-1 and TRBJ1-5, is SAVISQKPSRDICQRGTSLTIQCQVDSQVTMMFWYRQQPGQSLTLIATANQGSEATYESGFVIDKFPISRPNLTFSTLTVSNMSPEDSSIYLCSVEDPRGVIGQPQHFGDGTRLSIL.

J is TRBJ2-6 and V is TRBV29-1; D is uncertain. Per the germline V gene, CDR1 is SQVTM and CDR2 is ANQGSEA. Trimming pared 4 bases from V and 3 bases from J, leaving 13 bases between. CDR3 size: 15 residues. In DNA, the CDR3 is TGCAGCGTTGTATCGGTTACCCTTGGGGCCAACGTCCTGACTTTC. Protein product: CSVVSVTLGANVLTF.

The V gene is TRBV28, the J gene TRBJ1-6; D is uncertain. The CDR3 is 16 residues long. The germline gives CDR1 MDHEN, CDR2 SYDVKM. The germline V and J ends were trimmed by 6 bases and 5 bases, with 17 bases remaining between them. DNA for the CDR3: TGTGCCAGCAGATCAGGCCACCGTGGTAATAATTCACCCCTCCACTTT. Residues: CASRSGHRGNNSPLHF.